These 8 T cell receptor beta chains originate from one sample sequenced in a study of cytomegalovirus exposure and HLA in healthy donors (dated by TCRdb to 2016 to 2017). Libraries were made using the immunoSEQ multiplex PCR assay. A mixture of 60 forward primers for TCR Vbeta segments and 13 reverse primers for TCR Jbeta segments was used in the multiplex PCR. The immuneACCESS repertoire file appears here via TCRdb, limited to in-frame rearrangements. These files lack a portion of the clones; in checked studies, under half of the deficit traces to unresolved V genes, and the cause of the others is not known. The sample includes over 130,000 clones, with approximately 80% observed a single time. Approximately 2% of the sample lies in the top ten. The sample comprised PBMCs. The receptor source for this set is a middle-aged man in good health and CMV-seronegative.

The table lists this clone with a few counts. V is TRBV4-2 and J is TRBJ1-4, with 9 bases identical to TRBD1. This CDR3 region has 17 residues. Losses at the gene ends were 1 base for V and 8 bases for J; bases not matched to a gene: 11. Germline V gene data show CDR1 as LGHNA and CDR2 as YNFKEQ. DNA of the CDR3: TGTGCCAGCAGCCAAGGATCGGGGGACAGGGATCTAGAAAAACTGTTTTTT. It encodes CASSQGSGDRDLEKLFF.

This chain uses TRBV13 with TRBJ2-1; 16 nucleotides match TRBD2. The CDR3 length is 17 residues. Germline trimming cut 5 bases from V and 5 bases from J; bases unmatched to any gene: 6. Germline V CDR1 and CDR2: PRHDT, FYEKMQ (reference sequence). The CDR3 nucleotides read TGTGCCAGCAGCACCGGGACTAGCGGGGGGGCGAACAATGAGCAGTTCTTC. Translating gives CASSTGTSGGANNEQFF.

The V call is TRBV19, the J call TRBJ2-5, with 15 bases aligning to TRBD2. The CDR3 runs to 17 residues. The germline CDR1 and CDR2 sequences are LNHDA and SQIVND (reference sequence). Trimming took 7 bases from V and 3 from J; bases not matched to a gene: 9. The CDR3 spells CASTRTSGRAEEETQYF. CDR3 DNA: TGTGCCAGTACCCGGACTAGCGGGAGGGCCGAGGAAGAGACCCAGTACTTC.

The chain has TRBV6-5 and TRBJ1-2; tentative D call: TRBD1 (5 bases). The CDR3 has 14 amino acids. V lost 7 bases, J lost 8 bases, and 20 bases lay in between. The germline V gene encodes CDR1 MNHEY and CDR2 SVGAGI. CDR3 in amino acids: CASTRRGLLGGYTF. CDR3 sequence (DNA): TGTGCCAGCACCAGACGGGGACTGCTCGGGGGCTACACCTTC.

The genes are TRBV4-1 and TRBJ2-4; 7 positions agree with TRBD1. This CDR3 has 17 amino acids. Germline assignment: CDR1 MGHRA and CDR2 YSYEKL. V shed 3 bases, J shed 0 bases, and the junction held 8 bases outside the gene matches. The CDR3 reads CASSQPGQKLAKNIQYF. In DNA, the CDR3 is TGCGCCAGCAGCCAGCCGGGACAGAAACTAGCCAAAAACATTCAGTACTTC.

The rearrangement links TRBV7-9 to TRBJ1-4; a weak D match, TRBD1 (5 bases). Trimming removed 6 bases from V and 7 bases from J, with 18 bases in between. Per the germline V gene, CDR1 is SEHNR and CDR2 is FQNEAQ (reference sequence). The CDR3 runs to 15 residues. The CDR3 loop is CASSSTREVSEKLFF. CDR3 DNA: TGTGCCAGCAGTTCCACCAGGGAGGTGTCTGAAAAACTGTTTTTT. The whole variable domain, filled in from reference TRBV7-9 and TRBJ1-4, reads DTGVSQNPRHKITKRGQNVTFRCDPISEHNRLYWYRQTLGQGPEFLTYFQNEAQLEKSRLLSDRFSAERPKGSFSTLEIQRTEQGDSAMYLCASSSTREVSEKLFFGSGTQLSVL.

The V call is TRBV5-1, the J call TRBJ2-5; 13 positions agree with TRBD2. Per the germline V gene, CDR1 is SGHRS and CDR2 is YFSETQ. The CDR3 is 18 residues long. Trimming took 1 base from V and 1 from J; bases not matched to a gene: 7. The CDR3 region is CASSLRLAGGPLQETQYF. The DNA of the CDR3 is TGCGCCAGCAGCTTGCGACTAGCGGGGGGCCCACTCCAAGAGACCCAGTACTTC. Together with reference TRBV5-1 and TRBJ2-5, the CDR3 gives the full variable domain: KAGVTQTPRYLIKTRGQQVTLSCSPISGHRSVSWYQQTPGQGLQFLFEYFSETQRNKGNFPGRFSGRQFSNSRSEMNVSTLELGDSALYLCASSLRLAGGPLQETQYFGPGTRLLVL.

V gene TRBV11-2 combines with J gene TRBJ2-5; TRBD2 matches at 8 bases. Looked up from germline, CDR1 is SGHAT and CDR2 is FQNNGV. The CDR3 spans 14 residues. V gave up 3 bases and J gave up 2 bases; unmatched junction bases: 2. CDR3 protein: CASSFRGGQETQYF. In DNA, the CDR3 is TGTGCCAGCAGCTTCCGGGGGGGACAAGAGACCCAGTACTTC.